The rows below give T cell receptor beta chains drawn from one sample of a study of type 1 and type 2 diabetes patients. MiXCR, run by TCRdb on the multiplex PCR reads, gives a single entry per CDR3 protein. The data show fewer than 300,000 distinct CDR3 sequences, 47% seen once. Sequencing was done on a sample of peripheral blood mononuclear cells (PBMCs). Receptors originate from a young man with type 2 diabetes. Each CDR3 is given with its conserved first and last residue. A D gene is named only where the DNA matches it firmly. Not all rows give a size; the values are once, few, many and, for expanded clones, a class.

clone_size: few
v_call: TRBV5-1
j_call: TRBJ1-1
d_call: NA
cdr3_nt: TGCGCCAGCAGCGGGGGGGTTGAAGCTTTCTTT
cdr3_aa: CASSGGVEAFF

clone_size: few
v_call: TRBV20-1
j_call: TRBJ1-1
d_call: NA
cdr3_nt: TGCAGTGCTAGAGACGCCCGGGGCACTGAAGCTTTCTTT
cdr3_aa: CSARDARGTEAFF

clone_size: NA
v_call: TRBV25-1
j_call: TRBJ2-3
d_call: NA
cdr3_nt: TGTGCCAGCAGTATCCGGACCGGCACAGATACGCAGTATTTT
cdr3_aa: CASSIRTGTDTQYF

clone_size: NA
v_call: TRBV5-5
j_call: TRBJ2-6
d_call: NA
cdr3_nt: TGTGCCAGCAGCCCGACCCCTGGGGCCAACGTCCTGACTTTC
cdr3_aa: CASSPTPGANVLTF

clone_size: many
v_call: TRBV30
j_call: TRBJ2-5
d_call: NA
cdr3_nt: TGTGCCTGGAGGCCTTCGGGAGCTGGGCGAGAGACCCAGTACTTC
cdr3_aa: CAWRPSGAGRETQYF

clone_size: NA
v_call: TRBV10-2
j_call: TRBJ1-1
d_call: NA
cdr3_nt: TGCGCCACCCGTGACACAGGGCGCACTGAAGCTTTCTTT
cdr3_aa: CATRDTGRTEAFF

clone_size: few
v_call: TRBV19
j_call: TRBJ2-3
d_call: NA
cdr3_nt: TGTGCCAGTAGTAAAAACAGGGTTGGCGGAGATACGCAGTATTTT
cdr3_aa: CASSKNRVGGDTQYF

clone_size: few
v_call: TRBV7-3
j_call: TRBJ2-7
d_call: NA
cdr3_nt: TGTGCCAGCAGCTTATCGGCCAGTCTAGGGGAGCAGTACTTC
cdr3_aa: CASSLSASLGEQYF

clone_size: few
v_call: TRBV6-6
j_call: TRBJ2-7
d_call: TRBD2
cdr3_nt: TGTGCCAGCAGCCACTCCGGGACTAGCGACTCCTACGAGCAGTACTTC
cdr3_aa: CASSHSGTSDSYEQYF

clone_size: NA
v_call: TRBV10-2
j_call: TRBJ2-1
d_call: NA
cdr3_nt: TGCGCCAGCAGTGTTAGGTATAGTGGTGAGCAGTTCTTC
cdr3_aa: CASSVRYSGEQFF

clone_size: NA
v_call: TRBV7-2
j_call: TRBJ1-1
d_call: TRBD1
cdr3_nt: TGTGCCAGCAGCTTTCCAGCTCAGGGGGGAACTTTCTTT
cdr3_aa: CASSFPAQGGTFF

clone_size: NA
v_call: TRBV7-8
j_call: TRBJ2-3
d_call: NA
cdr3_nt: TGTGCCAGCAGCCCAGACCGGGGGCGAACAGATACGCAGTATTTT
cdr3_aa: CASSPDRGRTDTQYF

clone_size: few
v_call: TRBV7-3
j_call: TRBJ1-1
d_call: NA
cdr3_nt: TGTGCCAGCAGCTCCGGTACGGGCACTGAAGCTTTCTTT
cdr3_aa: CASSSGTGTEAFF

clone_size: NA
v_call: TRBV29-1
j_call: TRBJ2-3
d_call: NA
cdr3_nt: TGCAGCGTTGATATGGTTACCAAAGATACGCAGTATTTT
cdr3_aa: CSVDMVTKDTQYF

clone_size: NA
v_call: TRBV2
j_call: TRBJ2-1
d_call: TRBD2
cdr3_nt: TGTGCCAGCAGTTTGGGCCTAGCGGAGAATGAGCAGTTCTTC
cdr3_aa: CASSLGLAENEQFF

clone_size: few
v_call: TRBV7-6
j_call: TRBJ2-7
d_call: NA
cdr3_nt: TGTGCCAGCAGCTTATTTCACGGAAACTACGAGCAGTACTTC
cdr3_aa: CASSLFHGNYEQYF

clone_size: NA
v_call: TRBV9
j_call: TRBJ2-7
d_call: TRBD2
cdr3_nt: TGCGCCAGCAGCTTAGTAGCGGGACCCTACGAGCAGTACTTC
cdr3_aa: CASSLVAGPYEQYF

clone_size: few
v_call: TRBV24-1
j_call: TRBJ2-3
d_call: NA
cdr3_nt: TGTGCCACCAGTGATCACGAGTGGGGAGATACGCAGTATTTT
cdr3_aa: CATSDHEWGDTQYF

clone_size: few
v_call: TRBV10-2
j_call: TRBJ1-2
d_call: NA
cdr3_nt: TGCGCCAGCAGTCCCCAGGCCAACTATGGCTACACCTTC
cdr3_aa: CASSPQANYGYTF

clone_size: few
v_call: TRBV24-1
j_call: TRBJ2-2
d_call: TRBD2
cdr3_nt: TGTGCCACCAGAGAGGGAGGGATGTCCGGGGAGCTGTTTTTT
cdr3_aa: CATREGGMSGELFF

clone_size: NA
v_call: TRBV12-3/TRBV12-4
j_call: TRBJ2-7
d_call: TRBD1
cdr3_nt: TGTGCCAGCACCTCGGGACAGCCACATTACGAGCAGTACTTC
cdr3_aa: CASTSGQPHYEQYF

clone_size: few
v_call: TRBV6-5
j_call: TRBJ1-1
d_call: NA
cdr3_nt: TGTGCCAGCAGTTACTTGGCCGCCCGTGGCACTGAAGCTTTCTTT
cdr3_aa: CASSYLAARGTEAFF

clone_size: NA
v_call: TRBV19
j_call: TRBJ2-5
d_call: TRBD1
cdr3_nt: TGTGCCAGTAGTCCTTCGTTCGGACAGGTCCCCCAACTGGAGACCCAGTACTTC
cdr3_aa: CASSPSFGQVPQLETQYF

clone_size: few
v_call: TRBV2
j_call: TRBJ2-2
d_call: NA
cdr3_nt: TGTGCCAGCAGTCACCAAGGGACGTTTCCTAACACCGGGGAGCTGTTTTTT
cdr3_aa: CASSHQGTFPNTGELFF

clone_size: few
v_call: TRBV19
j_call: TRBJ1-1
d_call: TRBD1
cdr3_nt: TGTGCCAGTAGTGAGGGGGCGTACGCTGAAGCTTTCTTT
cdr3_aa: CASSEGAYAEAFF

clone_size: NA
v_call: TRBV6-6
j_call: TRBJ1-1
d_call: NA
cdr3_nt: TGTGCCAGCAGTTGCGCAGTCAGGATCCTCTACACTGAAGCTTTCTTT
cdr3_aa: CASSCAVRILYTEAFF

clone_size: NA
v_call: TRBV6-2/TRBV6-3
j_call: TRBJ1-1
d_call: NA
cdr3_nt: TGTGCCAGCAGTCCTGGGGGATCCTGGTCATTGAACACTGAAGCTTTCTTT
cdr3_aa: CASSPGGSWSLNTEAFF

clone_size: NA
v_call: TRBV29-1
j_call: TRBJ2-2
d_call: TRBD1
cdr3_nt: TGCAGCGTTGACCCGGGACAGGTCACCGGGGAGCTGTTTTTT
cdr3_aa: CSVDPGQVTGELFF

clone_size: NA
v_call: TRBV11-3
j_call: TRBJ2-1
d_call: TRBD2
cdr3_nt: TGTGCCAGCAGCTCATGGGACTGGCGGGGGGACTACAATGAGCAGTTCTTC
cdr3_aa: CASSSWDWRGDYNEQFF

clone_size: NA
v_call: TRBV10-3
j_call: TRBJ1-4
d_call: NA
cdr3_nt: TGTGCCAGCGGACGGATTAATGAAAAACTGTTTTTT
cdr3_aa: CASGRINEKLFF

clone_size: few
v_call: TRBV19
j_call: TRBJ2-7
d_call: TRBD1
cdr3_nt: TGTGCCAGTACCTGGACAGGCTCCTACGAGCAGTACTTC
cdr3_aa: CASTWTGSYEQYF

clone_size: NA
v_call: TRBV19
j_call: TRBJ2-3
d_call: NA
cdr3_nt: TGTGCCAGTAGTACCCGCCGGGACACCAACACAGATACGCAGTATTTT
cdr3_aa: CASSTRRDTNTDTQYF

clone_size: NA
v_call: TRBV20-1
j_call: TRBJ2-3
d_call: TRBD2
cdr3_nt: TGCAGTGCGAAGGGAGGGGAGTGGGCAGATACGCAGTATTTT
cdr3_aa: CSAKGGEWADTQYF

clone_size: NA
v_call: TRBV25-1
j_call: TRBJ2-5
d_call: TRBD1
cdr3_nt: TGTGCCAGCAGTGAAAGGGGAACGATACAGGGGACGCAAGAGACCCAGTACTTC
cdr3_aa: CASSERGTIQGTQETQYF

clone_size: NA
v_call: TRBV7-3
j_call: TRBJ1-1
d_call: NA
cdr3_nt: TGCGCCAGCAGCCAAGAGTTGGGATTGAACACTGAAGCTTTCTTT
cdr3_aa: CASSQELGLNTEAFF

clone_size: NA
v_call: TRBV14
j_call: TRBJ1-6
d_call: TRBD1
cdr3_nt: TGTGCCAGCAGCCGACAGACAGGGTCGACACCCCTCCACTTT
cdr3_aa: CASSRQTGSTPLHF

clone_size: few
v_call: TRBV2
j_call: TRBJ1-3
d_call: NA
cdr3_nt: TGTGCCAGCAGTGAAGATAGTGGGTTACTCCGAAACACCATATATTTT
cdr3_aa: CASSEDSGLLRNTIYF

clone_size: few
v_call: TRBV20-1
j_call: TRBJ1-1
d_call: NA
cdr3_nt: TGCGGGACCACGGTCTATACCACTGAAGCTTTCTTT
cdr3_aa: CGTTVYTTEAFF

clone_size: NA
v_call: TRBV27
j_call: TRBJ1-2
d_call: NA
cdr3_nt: TGTGCCAGCAGTTTATCGCCAGGGCCGCTGGGTGGCTACACCTTC
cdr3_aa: CASSLSPGPLGGYTF

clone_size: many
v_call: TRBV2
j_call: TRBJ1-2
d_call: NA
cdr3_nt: TGTGCCAGCAGGGAGGGCTATGGCTACACCTTC
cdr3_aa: CASREGYGYTF

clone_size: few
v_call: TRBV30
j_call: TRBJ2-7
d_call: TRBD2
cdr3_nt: TGTGCCTGGAGTCTTCGGGGGGGATCCGAGCAGTACTTC
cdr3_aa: CAWSLRGGSEQYF

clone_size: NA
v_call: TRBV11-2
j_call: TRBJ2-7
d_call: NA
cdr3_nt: TGCGCCAGCAGCCAAGTCATCCTAGCGAGCCGGGGCGAGCAGTACTTC
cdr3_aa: CASSQVILASRGEQYF

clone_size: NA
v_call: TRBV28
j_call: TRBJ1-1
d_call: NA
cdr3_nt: TGTGCCAGCAAAGGCACTGAAGCTTTCTTT
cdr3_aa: CASKGTEAFF

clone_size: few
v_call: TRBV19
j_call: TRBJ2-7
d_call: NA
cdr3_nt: TGTGCCAGTAGAGAGCTCCCTTCTAGCTACGAGCAGTACTTC
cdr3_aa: CASRELPSSYEQYF

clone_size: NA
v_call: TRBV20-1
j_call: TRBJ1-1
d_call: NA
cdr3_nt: TGCAGTGCTAGCGCCCGTAACACTGAAGCTTTCTTT
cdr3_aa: CSASARNTEAFF

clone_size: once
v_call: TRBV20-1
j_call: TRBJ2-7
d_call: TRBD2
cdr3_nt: TGCAGTGCTAGAGATAGGACTAGGGGACTCTACGAGCAGTACTTC
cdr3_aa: CSARDRTRGLYEQYF

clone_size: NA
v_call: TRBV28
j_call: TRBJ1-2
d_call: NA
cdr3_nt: TGTGCCAGCAGTTTAGATGAGTGGGTGTTGTATGGCTACACCTTC
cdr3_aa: CASSLDEWVLYGYTF

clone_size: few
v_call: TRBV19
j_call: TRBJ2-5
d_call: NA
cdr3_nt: TGTGCCAGTAGTATGTTCGGCGGGGAGTACCAAGAGACCCAGTACTTC
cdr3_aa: CASSMFGGEYQETQYF

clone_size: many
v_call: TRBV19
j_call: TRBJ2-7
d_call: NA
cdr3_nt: TGTGCCAGTAGTGCACCGGGACACACCTACGAGCAGTACTTC
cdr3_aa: CASSAPGHTYEQYF